Below are 14 T cell receptor beta chains sequenced from a single sample in a study of blood T cell repertoires in COVID-19. The protocol was immunoSEQ multiplex PCR, while the TCRdb copy is restricted to in-frame clones and leaves out a portion. The sample lists under 250,000 clones; around 88% were seen once. Input material: peripheral blood. The origin of the receptors is a middle-aged man with active or convalescent COVID-19.

The genes are TRBV10-3 and TRBJ2-5, with 10 bases fitting TRBD1. There are 15 residues in the CDR3. The germline V gene encodes CDR1 ENHRY and CDR2 SYGVKD. V lost 10 bases and J lost 2; bases outside the gene matches: 10. The CDR3 DNA reads as TGTGCCACCCTGACAGGGGGCGCATCTCAAGAGACCCAGTACTTC. It is translated as CATLTGGASQETQYF.

This clone was seen a single time. The chain recombines TRBV6-6 with TRBJ1-5, with 10 bases that match TRBD1. The germline V gene has CDR1 MNHNY and CDR2 SVGAGI (reference sequence). The length of the CDR3 is 17 residues. V gave up 5 bases and J gave up 5 bases; unmatched junction bases: 12. The CDR3 bases are TGTGCCAGCAGTCTCAACTCCGGACAGGGGGGGTATCAGCCCCAGCATTTT. Translation: CASSLNSGQGGYQPQHF.

This clone showed up just once. The chain employs TRBV28 and TRBJ2-6, with 10 bases lining up with TRBD1. From germline, CDR1 is MDHEN and CDR2 SYDVKM. The CDR3 is 17 amino acids. Trimming at V came to 5 bases and at J to 1 base, leaving 5 bases not matched to a gene. The CDR3 loop is CASSPRTGGSGANVLTF. CDR3 coding DNA: TGTGCCAGCAGTCCGAGGACAGGGGGTTCTGGGGCCAACGTCCTGACTTTC.

This rearrangement joins TRBV7-8 to TRBJ2-1; tentatively, D is TRBD2 (6 bases). This CDR3 spans 15 amino acids. V lost 1 base, J lost 8 bases, and 15 bases lay in between. Germline-derived CDR1 and CDR2 are SGHVS and FQNEAQ. In DNA form, the CDR3 reads TGTGCCAGCAGCTTAGGGACTAAATTTGGCGATGAGCAGTTCTTC. Its translation: CASSLGTKFGDEQFF. Filled out from reference TRBV7-8 and TRBJ2-1, the complete variable domain reads GAGVSQSPRYKVAKRGQDVALRCDPISGHVSLFWYQQALGQGPEFLTYFQNEAQLDKSGLPSDRFFAERPEGSVSTLKIQRTQQEDSAVYLCASSLGTKFGDEQFFGPGTRLTVL.

This rearrangement joins TRBV6-2 or TRBV6-3 to TRBJ2-7; D perhaps matches TRBD1 (5 bases). The CDR3 covers 12 residues. Trimming cost V 6 bases and J 5 bases, with 11 bases left between them. Germline CDR1 is MNHEY and CDR2 is SVGEGT. The CDR3 protein is CASSPDIHEQYF. The DNA of the CDR3 is TGTGCCAGCAGCCCGGACATCCACGAGCAGTACTTC.

The chain couples TRBV4-1 to TRBJ1-1, with a possible D match to TRBD1 (5 bases). The CDR3 has 13 residues. Germline loops: CDR1 MGHRA, CDR2 YSYEKL. Trimming took off 3 bases at V and 11 bases at J, with 16 bases between the two ends. The CDR3 DNA reads TGCGCCAGCAGCCAGTCGGGGACTTGGCGGGCTTTCTTT. It is translated as CASSQSGTWRAFF.

This clone occurred a few times. The chain is built from TRBV4-1 and TRBJ1-4, with TRBD1 identical over 9 bases. The ends lost 1 base at V and 0 bases at J; junction bases unmatched: 6. This CDR3 spans 18 amino acids. The germline CDR1 and CDR2 sequences are MGHRA and YSYEKL. CDR3 sequence: CASSQVPTGGATNEKLFF. The CDR3 bases are TGCGCCAGCAGCCAAGTTCCGACAGGGGGGGCAACTAATGAAAAACTGTTTTTT.

The V gene is TRBV5-4, the J gene TRBJ2-1; 10 nucleotides align to TRBD2. V was clipped by 0 bases and J by 4 bases; unmatched bases: 1. The V gene's germline CDR1 is SGHNT and CDR2 YYREEE (reference sequence). The CDR3 is 15 amino acids. In DNA, the CDR3 is TGTGCCAGCAGCTTGGAACTAGCGGGATACAATGAGCAGTTCTTC. It yields the protein CASSLELAGYNEQFF. The full variable domain, rest sourced from reference TRBV5-4 and TRBJ2-1, is ETGVTQSPTHLIKTRGQQVTLRCSSQSGHNTVSWYQQALGQGPQFIFQYYREEENGRGNFPPRFSGLQFPNYSSELNVNALELDDSALYLCASSLELAGYNEQFFGPGTRLTVL.

The genes are TRBV7-9 and TRBJ2-7; no firm D call. Looked up from germline, CDR1 is SEHNR and CDR2 is FQNEAQ (reference sequence). CDR3 length equals 14 residues. Trimming cost V 6 bases and J 3 bases, with 15 bases left between them. CDR3 residues: CASRAGRGNYEQYF. The CDR3 DNA reads as TGTGCCAGCAGGGCCGGCAGAGGAAACTACGAGCAGTACTTC.

The chain combines TRBV9 with TRBJ2-3; TRBD2 matches 7 bases. The ends lost 0 bases at V and 3 bases at J; junction bases unmatched: 7. CDR3 length: 16 amino acids. Germline V gene data show CDR1 as SGDLS and CDR2 as YYNGEE. CDR3 in amino acids: CASSVGLARGTDTQYF. The CDR3 region has the DNA TGTGCCAGCAGCGTAGGACTAGCAAGAGGAACAGATACGCAGTATTTT. Filled out from reference TRBV9 and TRBJ2-3, the complete variable domain reads DSGVTQTPKHLITATGQRVTLRCSPRSGDLSVYWYQQSLDQGLQFLIQYYNGEERAKGNILERFSAQQFPDLHSELNLSSLELGDSALYFCASSVGLARGTDTQYFGPGTRLTVL.

V gene TRBV18 combines with J gene TRBJ2-1; the match to TRBD2 covers 8 bases. V lost 4 bases and J lost 13; bases outside the gene matches: 6. The germline V gene has CDR1 KGHSH and CDR2 LQKENI. This CDR3 contains 12 residues. CDR3 region: CASSRERESQFF. CDR3 coding DNA: TGTGCCAGCTCACGAGAGCGGGAGTCACAGTTCTTC.

This chain links TRBV28 with TRBJ2-1; D is perhaps TRBD2 (5 bases). CDR3 length: 13 residues. Looked up from germline, CDR1 is MDHEN and CDR2 is SYDVKM. The germline V and J ends were trimmed by 2 bases and 4 bases, with 6 bases remaining between them. The CDR3 reads CASSLGGYNEQFF. Written as DNA, the CDR3 is TGTGCCAGCAGTTTAGGAGGTTACAATGAGCAGTTCTTC.

The chain employs TRBV3-1 (or the pseudogene TRBV3-2) and TRBJ1-2, with 7 bases fitting TRBD1. V lost 0 bases, J lost 5 bases, and 9 bases stayed unmatched. Germline V gene data show CDR1 as LGHDT and CDR2 as YNNKEL (reference sequence). The CDR3 runs to 16 residues. CDR3 residues: CASSQDRDRTSYGYTF. CDR3 sequence (DNA): TGTGCCAGCAGCCAAGATCGGGACAGAACCTCTTATGGCTACACCTTC.

This clone was recorded a few times. The chain is built from TRBV5-4 and TRBJ2-2, with D possibly matching TRBD2 (5 bases). V dropped 0 bases and J dropped 1 base, with 10 bases sitting between them. The CDR3 sequence is 16 residues long. From germline, CDR1 is SGHNT and CDR2 YYREEE (reference sequence). The CDR3 region has the DNA TGTGCCAGCAGCTTGGCCTCGGGGATGAACACCGGGGAGCTGTTTTTT. It specifies CASSLASGMNTGELFF.